These 15 T cell receptor beta chains were all obtained from the same sample, sequenced in a study of beta chain features in type 1 diabetes. Broader study findings: Type 1 diabetes patients had moderately but significantly shorter TCRB CDR3s in all four CD4+ subsets.

No antigens are known for them. Expressed TCRB transcripts were sequenced because the entire RNA isolate underwent reverse transcription. TCRdb's table, derived via immunoSEQ multiplex PCR, lists solely in-frame clones and lacks some. The sample yields 310,000 or so clones, 9.3% seen once. The sample consisted of central memory CD4+ T cells from blood. Receptor source: a man aged 25-45 years with type 1 diabetes.

In this sample, this clone turned up a few times. V and J are TRBV5-6 and TRBJ2-7, with 11 bases lining up with TRBD1. Germline V gene lookup returns CDR1 SGHDT and CDR2 YYEEEE. The V and J ends lost 4 bases and 0 bases, in that order; junction bases with no gene match: 6. The CDR3 consists of 16 residues. This CDR3 reads CASSTGTGGLSYEQYF. The CDR3 coding sequence is TGTGCCAGCAGCACGGGGACAGGGGGTCTCTCCTACGAGCAGTACTTC.

This clone has just a few counts. V and J are TRBV7-9 and TRBJ1-2; 8 nucleotides line up with TRBD1. Germline V gene sequence: CDR1 SEHNR, CDR2 FQNEAQ (reference sequence). This CDR3 comprises 15 residues. Trimming cost V 3 bases and J 2 bases; bases outside gene matches: 5. CDR3 amino acids: CASSFGQGLNYGYTF. The CDR3, as DNA: TGTGCCAGCAGCTTCGGACAGGGCCTAAACTATGGCTACACCTTC.

This chain uses TRBV10-3 with TRBJ1-5; D remains unclear. There are 14 residues in the CDR3. The V end was cut by 0 bases, the J end by 0 bases, with 3 bases between. Germline assignment: CDR1 ENHRY and CDR2 SYGVKD. Written as DNA, the CDR3 is TGTGCCATCAGTGAGTCCCTTAGCAATCAGCCCCAGCATTTT. Translating it yields CAISESLSNQPQHF.

This clone occurred a few times. The CDR3 loop reads CASSGAGTGVRETQYF. For the CDR3, the DNA is TGTGCCAGCAGCGGAGCTGGGACAGGGGTTCGAGAGACCCAGTACTTC. The V and J genes are TRBV9 and TRBJ2-5; 10 bases are shared with TRBD1. The CDR3 runs 16 residues. V lost 3 bases to trimming and J lost 4 bases; unmatched junction nucleotides: 9. Germline V lookup: CDR1 SGDLS, CDR2 YYNGEE.

Only a few counts were recorded for this clone. The chain uses TRBV30 and TRBJ1-3; 7 positions match TRBD1. CDR1 is GTSNPN and CDR2 is SVGIG in the germline V gene (reference sequence). The V and J ends lost 5 bases and 0 bases, in that order; junction bases with no gene match: 4. The CDR3 is 14 amino acids. The CDR3 region has the DNA TGTGCCTGGGTTGACAGGGCCTCTGGAAACACCATATATTTT. Its protein product is CAWVDRASGNTIYF. Full variable domain (rest looked up from reference TRBV30 and TRBJ1-3): SQTIHQWPATLVQPVGSPLSLECTVEGTSNPNLYWYRQAAGRGLQLLFYSVGIGQISSEVPQNLSASRPQDRQFILSSKKLLLSDSGFYLCAWVDRASGNTIYFGEGSWLTVV.

J is TRBJ2-3 and V is TRBV5-1, with 9 bases identical to TRBD1. After removal of 4 bases from V and 5 bases from J, the junction contained 8 bases not matched to a gene. The CDR3 sequence is 15 residues long. CDR1 SGHRS and CDR2 YFSETQ come from the germline V gene. CDR3 residues: CASSPGDRGRDTQYF. In DNA form, the CDR3 reads TGCGCCAGCAGCCCTGGAGACAGGGGGAGAGATACGCAGTATTTT.

This clone was detected a few times. The rearrangement links TRBV6-6 to TRBJ1-2; maybe TRBD1 (5 bases). Germline CDR1 and CDR2: MNHNY and SVGAGI (reference sequence). V lost 2 bases to trimming and J lost 6 bases, with 13 bases between them. This CDR3 comprises 14 residues. DNA of the CDR3: TGTGCCAGCAGTTACCCACAGGAGCGACATGGCTACACCTTC. Its translation is CASSYPQERHGYTF.

This clone turned up a few times. The chain links TRBV2 to TRBJ2-3; 7 bases are shared with TRBD2. Per germline, CDR1 SNHLY and CDR2 FYNNEI. The CDR3 spans 13 residues. J was trimmed by 2 bases and V by 8 bases; bases with no gene match: 4. The CDR3 DNA is TGTGCCAGCGCGGGGGAGCTCACAGATACGCAGTATTTT. It specifies CASAGELTDTQYF.

This clone was observed at least ten times. The rearrangement uses TRBV7-2 and TRBJ2-3; 8 nucleotides agree with TRBD2. This CDR3 spans 16 amino acids. In germline, CDR1 is SGHTA, CDR2 FQGNSA. The V segment lost 0 bases and the J segment 3 bases; nucleotides outside the gene matches: 5. CDR3 residues: CASSLAGGAGTDTQYF. The CDR3 coding sequence is TGTGCCAGCAGCTTAGCCGGGGGGGCCGGAACAGATACGCAGTATTTT.

This clone was observed a few times. The V gene is TRBV18, the J gene TRBJ2-5, with TRBD1 matching 8 bases. This CDR3 has 14 residues. Trimming took 3 bases from V and 5 from J; bases not matched to a gene: 5. CDR1 and CDR2 from the germline V gene are KGHSH and LQKENI. CDR3 region: CASSPDRERETQYF. In nucleotides, the CDR3 is TGTGCCAGCTCACCGGACAGGGAGCGGGAGACCCAGTACTTC.

This clone showed up just a few times. The rearrangement links TRBV30 to TRBJ1-5; D ambiguous. Germline V gives CDR1 GTSNPN, CDR2 SVGIG (reference sequence). The CDR3 is 14 residues long. The V end was cut by 0 bases, the J end by 5 bases, with 11 bases between. The CDR3 DNA follows: TGTGCCTGGAGTGTTACTTCGTCGGATCAGCCCCAGCATTTT. It yields the protein CAWSVTSSDQPQHF.

The rearrangement links TRBV7-2 to TRBJ2-1; D might be TRBD1 or TRBD2, each matching 6 bases. Germline V gene data show CDR1 as SGHTA and CDR2 as FQGNSA. The CDR3 extends over 13 amino acids. V lost 4 bases to trimming and J lost 10 bases, with 14 bases between them. The CDR3 protein is CASSSSGAREQFF. CDR3 coding DNA: TGTGCCAGCAGCTCCTCGGGGGCCCGGGAGCAGTTCTTC.

This clone showed up just a few times. The chain joins TRBV18 to TRBJ2-7; unclear D gene. CDR1 and CDR2 from the germline V gene are KGHSH and LQKENI. Trimming removed 1 base from V and 5 bases from J, with 6 bases in between. The CDR3 loop spans 12 amino acids. CDR3 sequence (DNA): TGTGCCAGCTCACCACGACGGGACGAGCAGTACTTC. Protein sequence: CASSPRRDEQYF.

This clone was seen only a few times. The V gene is TRBV4-3, the J gene TRBJ2-3; TRBD1 is a possible D gene (6 bases). The CDR3 runs 17 residues. Looked up from germline, CDR1 is LGHNA and CDR2 is YSLEER. V was clipped by 3 bases and J by 3 bases, with 19 bases between them. CDR3 amino acids: CASSQSLGAGVTDTQYF. The CDR3 region has the DNA TGCGCCAGCAGCCAGTCCCTTGGGGCAGGGGTGACAGATACGCAGTATTTT.

The genes are TRBV5-1 and TRBJ2-1; weak D call: TRBD2 (5 bases). Trimming removed 3 bases from V and 1 base from J, with 17 bases in between. The CDR3 length is 17 residues. Germline lookup yields CDR1 SGHRS and CDR2 YFSETQ. In nucleotides, the CDR3 is TGCGCCAGCAGCTCGGCGGGTCAGGCGTCGTCCTACAATGAGCAGTTCTTC. Translating it yields CASSSAGQASSYNEQFF.